Listed here are 2 T cell receptor beta chains from one sample, sequenced in a study of T cell responses to AZD1222 COVID-19 vaccine. Assay used: immunoSEQ multiplex PCR; TCRdb lists only in-frame clones, some missing. The table has fewer than 200,000 clones, about nine tenths seen once; the top ten hold 5% to 7%. The input for sequencing was peripheral blood, taken on day 0 of AZD1222 vaccination. The receptors derive from an adult in good health.

This clone has a single count. The chain employs TRBV19 and TRBJ1-5, with D possibly TRBD1 on 6 matching bases. Germline V gene lookup returns CDR1 LNHDA and CDR2 SQIVND (reference sequence). V was cut by 6 bases and J by 3 bases, with 21 bases left in between. The CDR3 sequence is 17 residues long. CDR3 amino acids: CASSLPSLGGINQPQHF. CDR3 coding DNA: TGTGCCAGTAGCCTACCGTCGTTGGGGGGCATCAATCAGCCCCAGCATTTT. The whole variable domain, filled in from reference TRBV19 and TRBJ1-5, reads DGGITQSPKYLFRKEGQNVTLSCEQNLNHDAMYWYRQDPGQGLRLIYYSQIVNDFQKGDIAEGYSVSREKKESFPLTVTSAQKNPTAFYLCASSLPSLGGINQPQHFGDGTRLSIL.

The V call is TRBV4-2, the J call TRBJ1-2, with D tentatively TRBD1 (6 bases). CDR3 length: 15 amino acids. Germline V lookup: CDR1 LGHNA, CDR2 YNFKEQ. V was trimmed by 3 bases and J by 1 base, leaving 12 bases between them. CDR3 nucleotides: TGTGCCAGCAGCCAGGTAGGGACACGTAACTATGGCTACACCTTC. As protein: CASSQVGTRNYGYTF.